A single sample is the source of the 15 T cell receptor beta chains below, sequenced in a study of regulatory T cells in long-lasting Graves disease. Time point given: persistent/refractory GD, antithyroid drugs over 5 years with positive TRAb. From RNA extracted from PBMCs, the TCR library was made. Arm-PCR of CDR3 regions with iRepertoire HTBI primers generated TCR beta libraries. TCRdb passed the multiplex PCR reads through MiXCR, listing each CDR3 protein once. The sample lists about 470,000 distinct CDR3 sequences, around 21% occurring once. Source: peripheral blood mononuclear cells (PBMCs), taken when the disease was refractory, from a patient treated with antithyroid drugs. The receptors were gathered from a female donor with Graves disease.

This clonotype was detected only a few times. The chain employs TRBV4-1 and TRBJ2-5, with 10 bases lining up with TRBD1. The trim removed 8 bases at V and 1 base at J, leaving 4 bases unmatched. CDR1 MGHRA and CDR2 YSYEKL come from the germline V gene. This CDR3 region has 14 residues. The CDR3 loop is CASSGQGPQETQYF. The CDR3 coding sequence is TGCGCCAGCTCGGGACAGGGGCCCCAAGAGACCCAGTACTTC.

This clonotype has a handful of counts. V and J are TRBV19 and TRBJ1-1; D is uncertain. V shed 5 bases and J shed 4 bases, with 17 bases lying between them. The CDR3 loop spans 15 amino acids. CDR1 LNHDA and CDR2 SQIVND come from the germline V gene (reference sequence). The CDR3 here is CASSHRPPLGTEAFF. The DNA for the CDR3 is TGTGCCAGTAGTCATCGACCGCCTTTGGGCACTGAAGCTTTCTTT.

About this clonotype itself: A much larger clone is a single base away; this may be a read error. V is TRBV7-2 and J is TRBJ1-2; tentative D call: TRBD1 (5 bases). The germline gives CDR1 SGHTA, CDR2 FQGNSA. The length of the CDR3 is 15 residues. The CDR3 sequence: CASSPAPGSDYGCTF. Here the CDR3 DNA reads TGTGCCAGCAGCCCGGCACCAGGGTCTGACTATGGCTGCACCTTC.

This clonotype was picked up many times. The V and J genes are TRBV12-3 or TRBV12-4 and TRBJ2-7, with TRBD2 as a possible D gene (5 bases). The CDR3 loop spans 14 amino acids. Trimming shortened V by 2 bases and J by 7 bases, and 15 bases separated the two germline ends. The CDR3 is CASSLNLAWGEQYF. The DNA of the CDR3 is TGTGCCAGCAGTTTAAACCTAGCTTGGGGAGAGCAGTACTTC.

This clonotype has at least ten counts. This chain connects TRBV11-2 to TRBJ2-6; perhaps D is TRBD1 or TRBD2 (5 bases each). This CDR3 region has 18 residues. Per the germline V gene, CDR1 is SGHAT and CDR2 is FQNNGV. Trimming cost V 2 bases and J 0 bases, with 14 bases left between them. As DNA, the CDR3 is TGTGCCAGCAGCTTAACAGGACTCCGTCACTCTGGGGCCAACGTCCTGACTTTC. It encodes CASSLTGLRHSGANVLTF.

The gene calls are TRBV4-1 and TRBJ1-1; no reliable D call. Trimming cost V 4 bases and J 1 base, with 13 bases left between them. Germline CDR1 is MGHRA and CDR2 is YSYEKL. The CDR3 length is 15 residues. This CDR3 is CASSPSESPNTEAFF. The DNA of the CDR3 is TGCGCCAGCAGCCCGAGCGAGAGCCCGAACACTGAAGCTTTCTTT.

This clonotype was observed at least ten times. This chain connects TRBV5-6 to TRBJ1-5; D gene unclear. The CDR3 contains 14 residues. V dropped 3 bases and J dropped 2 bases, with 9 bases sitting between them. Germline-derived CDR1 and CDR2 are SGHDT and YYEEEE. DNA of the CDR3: TGTGCCAGCAGCTCGGCCGGGCGCAATCAGCCCCAGCATTTT. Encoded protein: CASSSAGRNQPQHF.

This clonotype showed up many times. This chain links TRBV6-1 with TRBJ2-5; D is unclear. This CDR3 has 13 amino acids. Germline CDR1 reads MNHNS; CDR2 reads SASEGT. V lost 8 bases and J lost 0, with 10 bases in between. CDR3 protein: CASRRLYQETQYF. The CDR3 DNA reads TGTGCCAGCCGTCGACTCTACCAAGAGACCCAGTACTTC.

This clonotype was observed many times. The CDR3 here is CASSLTSWGQTSYEQYF. The CDR3 DNA follows: TGTGCCAGCAGCTTGACTAGCTGGGGACAGACCTCCTACGAGCAGTACTTC. This sequence joins TRBV11-2 and TRBJ2-7; D may correspond to TRBD1 or TRBD2 (7 bases each). Trimming removed 3 bases from V and 0 bases from J, with 18 bases in between. Per the germline V gene, CDR1 is SGHAT and CDR2 is FQNNGV. CDR3 length: 17 residues. Drawing the rest from reference TRBV11-2 and TRBJ2-7, the complete variable domain is EAGVAQSPRYKIIEKRQSVAFWCNPISGHATLYWYQQILGQGPKLLIQFQNNGVVDDSQLPKDRFSAERLKGVDSTLKIQPAKLEDSAVYLCASSLTSWGQTSYEQYFGPGTRLTVT.

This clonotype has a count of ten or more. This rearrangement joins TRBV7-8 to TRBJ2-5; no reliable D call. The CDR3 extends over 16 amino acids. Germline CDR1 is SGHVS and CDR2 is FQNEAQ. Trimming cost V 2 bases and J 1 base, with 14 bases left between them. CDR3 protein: CASSLTGLYGQETQYF. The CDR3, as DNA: TGTGCCAGCAGCTTAACCGGGCTTTATGGCCAAGAGACCCAGTACTTC.

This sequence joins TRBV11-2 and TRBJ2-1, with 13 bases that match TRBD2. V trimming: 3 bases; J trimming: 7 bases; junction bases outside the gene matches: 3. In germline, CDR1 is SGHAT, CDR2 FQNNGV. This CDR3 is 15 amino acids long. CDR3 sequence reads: CASSLGTSGANEQFF. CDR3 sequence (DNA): TGTGCCAGCAGCTTGGGGACTAGCGGGGCAAATGAGCAGTTCTTC.

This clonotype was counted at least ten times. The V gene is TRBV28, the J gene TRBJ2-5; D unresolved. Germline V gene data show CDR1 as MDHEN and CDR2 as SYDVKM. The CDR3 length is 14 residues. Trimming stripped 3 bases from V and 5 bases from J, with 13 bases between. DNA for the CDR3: TGTGCCAGCAGTTTTGACTCCCCTTGGGAGACCCAGTACTTC. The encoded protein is CASSFDSPWETQYF.

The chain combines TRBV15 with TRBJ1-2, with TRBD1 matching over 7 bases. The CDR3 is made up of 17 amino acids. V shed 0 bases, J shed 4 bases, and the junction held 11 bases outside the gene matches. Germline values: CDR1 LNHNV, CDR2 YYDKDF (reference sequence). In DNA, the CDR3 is TGTGCCACCAGCAGAGATCTAGGGCAGGGGGTGAGCTATGGCTACACCTTC. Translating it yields CATSRDLGQGVSYGYTF.

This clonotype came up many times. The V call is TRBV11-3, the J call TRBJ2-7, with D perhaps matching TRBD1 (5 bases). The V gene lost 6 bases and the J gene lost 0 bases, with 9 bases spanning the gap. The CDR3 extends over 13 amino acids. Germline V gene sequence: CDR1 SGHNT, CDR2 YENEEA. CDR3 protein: CASSYDSSYEQYF. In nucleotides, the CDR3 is TGTGCCAGCAGTTACGACAGCTCCTACGAGCAGTACTTC.

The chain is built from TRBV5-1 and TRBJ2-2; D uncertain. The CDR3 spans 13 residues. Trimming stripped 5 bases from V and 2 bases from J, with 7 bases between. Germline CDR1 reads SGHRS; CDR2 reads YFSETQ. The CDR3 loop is CASRPTNTGELFF. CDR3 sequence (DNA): TGCGCCAGCAGGCCGACTAACACCGGGGAGCTGTTTTTT.